Sequencing of this T cell receptor (beta chain) was carried out in a study of blood T cell repertoires in COVID-19. Study background: From T cells, B-cell-depleted T cells, or PBMCs came the material, which was cDNA or gDNA.

Methods used by the authors: Counts of nucleated cells, estimated from reference gene primer amplification, were obtained. Clones were sequenced by immunoSEQ multiplex PCR, and TCRdb holds only the in-frame ones, with some missing. V and J calls and clone size come straight from that table; D and trimming were deduced from the DNA. The sample shows about 170,000 clones, roughly 93% of them seen only once. The Seattle patients, enrolled during active infection, were followed longitudinally. Germline V gives CDR1 SGDLS, CDR2 YYNGEE. Trimming took 4 bases from V and 2 from J; bases not matched to a gene: 6. The CDR3 is 16 amino acids.

The sequence derives from a man aged 18 to 35 with COVID-19, enrolled during active disease. This sequence joins TRBV9 and TRBJ2-1, with 10 bases identical to TRBD2. The sample comprised peripheral blood. CDR3 coding DNA: TGTGCCAGCAGCCCTCCCGGGACTAGCGCCTACAATGAGCAGTTCTTC. Protein: CASSPPGTSAYNEQFF.